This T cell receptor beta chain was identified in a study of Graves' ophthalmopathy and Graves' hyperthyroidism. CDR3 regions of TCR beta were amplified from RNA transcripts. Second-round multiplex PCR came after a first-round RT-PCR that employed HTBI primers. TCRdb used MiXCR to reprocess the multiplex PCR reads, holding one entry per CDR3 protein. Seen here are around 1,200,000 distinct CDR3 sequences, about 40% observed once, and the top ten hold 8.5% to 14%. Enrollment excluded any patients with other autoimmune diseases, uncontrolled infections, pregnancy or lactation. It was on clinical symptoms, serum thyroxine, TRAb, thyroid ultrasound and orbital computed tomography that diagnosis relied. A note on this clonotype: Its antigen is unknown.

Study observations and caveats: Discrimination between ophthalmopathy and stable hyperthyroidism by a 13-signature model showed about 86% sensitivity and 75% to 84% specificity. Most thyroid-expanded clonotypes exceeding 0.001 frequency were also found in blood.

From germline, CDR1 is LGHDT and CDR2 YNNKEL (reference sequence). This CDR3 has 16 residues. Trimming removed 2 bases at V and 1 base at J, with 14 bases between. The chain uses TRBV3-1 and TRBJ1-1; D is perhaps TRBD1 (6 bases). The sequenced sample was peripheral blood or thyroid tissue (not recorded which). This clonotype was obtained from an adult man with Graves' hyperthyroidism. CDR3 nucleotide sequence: TGTGCCAGCAGCCAATTAAGGGGGGACACGAACACTGAAGCTTTCTTT. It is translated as CASSQLRGDTNTEAFF.